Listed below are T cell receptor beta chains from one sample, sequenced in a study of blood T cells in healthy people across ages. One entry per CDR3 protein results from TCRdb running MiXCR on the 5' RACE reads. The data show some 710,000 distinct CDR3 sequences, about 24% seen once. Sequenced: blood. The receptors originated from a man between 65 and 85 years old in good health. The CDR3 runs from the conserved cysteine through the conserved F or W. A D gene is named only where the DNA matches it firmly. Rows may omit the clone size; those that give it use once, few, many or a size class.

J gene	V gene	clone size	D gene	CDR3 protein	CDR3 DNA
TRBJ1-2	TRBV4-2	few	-	CASSQGTETFYGYTF	TGTGCCAGCAGCCAAGGGACGGAAACCTTCTATGGCTACACCTTC
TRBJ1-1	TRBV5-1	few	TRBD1	CASSLRQGRSTEAFF	TGCGCCAGCAGCCTACGACAGGGGAGGAGCACTGAAGCTTTCTTT
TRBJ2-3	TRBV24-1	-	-	CATSRRILRLTQYF	TGTGCCACCAGTCGAAGGATCCTTCGCCTTACGCAGTATTTT
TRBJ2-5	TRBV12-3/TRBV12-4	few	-	CASSLDEETQYF	TGTGCCAGCAGTTTAGACGAAGAGACCCAGTACTTC
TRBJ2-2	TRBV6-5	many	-	CASLAVYTGELFF	TGTGCCAGCTTGGCGGTTTACACCGGGGAGCTGTTTTTT
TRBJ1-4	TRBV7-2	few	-	CASSHQYWDSSNEKLFF	TGTGCCAGCAGCCACCAATACTGGGACTCCTCTAATGAAAAACTGTTTTTT
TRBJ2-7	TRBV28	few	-	CASSFRRGPTGYEQYF	TGTGCCAGCAGTTTTCGACGGGGCCCCACCGGATACGAGCAGTACTTC
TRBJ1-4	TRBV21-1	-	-	CASSKFSDTGTNEKLFF	TGTGCCAGCAGCAAGTTCTCGGACACAGGGACTAATGAAAAACTGTTTTTT
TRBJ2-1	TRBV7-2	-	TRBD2	CASSSPPSGRNEQFF	TGTGCCAGCAGCTCACCTCCTAGCGGGAGGAATGAGCAGTTCTTC
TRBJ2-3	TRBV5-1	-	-	CASSWTAPSSDTQYF	TGCGCCAGCAGCTGGACCGCCCCTAGCTCGGATACGCAGTATTTT
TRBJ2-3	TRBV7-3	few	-	CASSPHGGASTDTQYF	TGTGCCAGCAGCCCCCATGGCGGGGCTAGCACAGATACGCAGTATTTT
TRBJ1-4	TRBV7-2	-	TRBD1	CASSLARGQGRTNEKLFF	TGTGCCAGCAGCTTAGCGAGGGGACAGGGTAGAACTAATGAAAAACTGTTTTTT
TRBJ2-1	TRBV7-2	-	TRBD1	CASSLIQGAQGDAYNEQFF	TGTGCCAGCAGCTTAATCCAGGGGGCCCAGGGAGACGCCTACAATGAGCAGTTCTTC
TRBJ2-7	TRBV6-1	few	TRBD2	CASSEAAGLAGYEQYF	TGTGCCAGCAGTGAAGCGGCGGGACTAGCGGGCTACGAGCAGTACTTC
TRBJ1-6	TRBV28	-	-	CASSPTEAANSPLHF	TGTGCCAGCAGCCCGACAGAGGCGGCAAATTCACCCCTCCACTTT
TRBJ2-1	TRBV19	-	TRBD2	CASSFQAGGPNNEQFF	TGTGCCAGTAGTTTCCAAGCGGGAGGGCCGAACAATGAGCAGTTCTTC
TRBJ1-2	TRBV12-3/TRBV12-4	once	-	CASSSRGANYGYTF	TGTGCCAGCAGTTCCCGGGGAGCTAACTATGGCTACACCTTC
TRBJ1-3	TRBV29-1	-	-	CSVELGGLEEWAGNTIYF	TGCAGCGTTGAACTTGGGGGACTGGAGGAGTGGGCTGGAAACACCATATATTTT
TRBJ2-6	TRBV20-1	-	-	CSARAASGANVLTF	TGCAGTGCTAGAGCTGCCTCTGGGGCCAACGTCCTGACTTTC
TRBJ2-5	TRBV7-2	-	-	CASSFARGQETQYF	TGTGCCAGCAGCTTCGCCAGAGGACAAGAGACCCAGTACTTC
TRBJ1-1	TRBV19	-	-	CASLGQGGAEAFF	TGTGCCAGCCTGGGCCAGGGAGGGGCTGAAGCTTTCTTT
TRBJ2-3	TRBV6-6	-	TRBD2	CASSKGLATSTDTQYF	TGTGCCAGCAGTAAGGGACTAGCGACTAGCACAGATACGCAGTATTTT
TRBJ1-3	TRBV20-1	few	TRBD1	CSARTGKSGNTIYF	TGCAGTGCGAGGACAGGGAAGTCTGGAAACACCATATATTTT
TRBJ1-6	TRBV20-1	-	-	CSARGAGNSPLHF	TGCAGTGCTAGGGGGGCAGGGAATTCACCCCTCCACTTT
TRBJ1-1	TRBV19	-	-	CASSIGGLGTEAFF	TGTGCCAGTAGTATCGGGGGGCTGGGCACTGAAGCTTTCTTT
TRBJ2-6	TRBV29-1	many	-	CSVVPMAGANVLTF	TGCAGCGTTGTACCAATGGCTGGGGCCAACGTCCTGACTTTC
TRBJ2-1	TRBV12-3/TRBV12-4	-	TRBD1	CASSLVGQGLAYNEQFF	TGTGCCAGCAGTTTAGTGGGACAGGGGTTGGCCTACAATGAGCAGTTCTTC
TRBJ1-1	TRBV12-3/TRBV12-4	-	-	CASSSGRSGHKNTEAFF	TGTGCCAGCAGTTCTGGGAGATCGGGACACAAGAACACTGAAGCTTTCTTT
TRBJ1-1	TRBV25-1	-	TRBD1	CASSLGQGRVAFF	TGTGCCAGCAGCCTGGGACAGGGCAGAGTAGCTTTCTTT
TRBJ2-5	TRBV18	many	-	CASSPNQETQYF	TGTGCCAGCTCACCAAACCAAGAGACCCAGTACTTC
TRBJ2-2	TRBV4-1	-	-	CASTLAETNTGELFF	TGCGCCAGCACTTTAGCGGAGACGAACACCGGGGAGCTGTTTTTT
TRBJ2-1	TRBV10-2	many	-	CASSESGLAISYNEQFF	TGCGCCAGCAGTGAGTCCGGGCTAGCGATCTCCTACAATGAGCAGTTCTTC
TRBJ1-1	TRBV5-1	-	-	CASRRGGTEAFF	TGCGCCAGCAGAAGGGGGGGCACTGAAGCTTTCTTT
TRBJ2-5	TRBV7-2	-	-	CASSNPPLGQETQYF	TGTGCCAGCAGCAACCCTCCTCTAGGCCAAGAGACCCAGTACTTC
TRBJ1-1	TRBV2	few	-	CASSEAGLTNTEAFF	TGTGCCAGCAGTGAAGCAGGGCTTACGAACACTGAAGCTTTCTTT